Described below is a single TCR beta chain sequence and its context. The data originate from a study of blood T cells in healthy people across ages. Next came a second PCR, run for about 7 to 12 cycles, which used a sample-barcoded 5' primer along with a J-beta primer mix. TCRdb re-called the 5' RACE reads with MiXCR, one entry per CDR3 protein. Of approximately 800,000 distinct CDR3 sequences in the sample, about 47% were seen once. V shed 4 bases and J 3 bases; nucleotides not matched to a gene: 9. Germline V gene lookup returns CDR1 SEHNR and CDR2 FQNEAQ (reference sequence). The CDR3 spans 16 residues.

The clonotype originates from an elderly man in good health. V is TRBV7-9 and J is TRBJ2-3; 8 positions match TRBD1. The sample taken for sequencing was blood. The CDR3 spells CASSSTMQGATDTQYF. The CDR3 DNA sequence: TGTGCCAGCAGCTCTACGATGCAGGGGGCGACAGATACGCAGTATTTT.